One and the same sample provided the 9 T cell receptor beta chains below, sequenced in a study of T cells after yellow fever vaccination. TCRdb re-analysed the 5' RACE reads in MiXCR, keeping a single row per CDR3 protein. The repertoire consists of 200,000 to 300,000 distinct CDR3 sequences, with 3.6% occurring once and the leading ten covering approximately 18%. This material consisted of PBMCs, taken 15 days after the yellow fever booster vaccination. These receptors were collected from a man between 18 and 29 years old who received the YFV17D yellow fever vaccine.

V usage is TRBV19 and J usage is TRBJ1-4; TRBD1 might be the D (6 bases). Trimming took 4 bases from V and 6 from J, leaving 15 bases between them. Per germline, CDR1 LNHDA and CDR2 SQIVND (reference sequence). This CDR3 region has 15 residues. The CDR3 reads CASSTQQGRDEKLFF. The CDR3 DNA sequence: TGTGCCAGTAGTACCCAGCAGGGGCGTGATGAAAAACTGTTTTTT.

This clonotype appeared many times. This chain joins TRBV5-6 and TRBJ2-5; no reliable D call. CDR3 length: 13 amino acids. Germline lookup yields CDR1 SGHDT and CDR2 YYEEEE. V dropped 2 bases and J dropped 5 bases, with 10 bases sitting between them. The DNA of the CDR3 is TGTGCCAGCAGCTTTGGTGGGGTGGAGACCCAGTACTTC. The encoded protein is CASSFGGVETQYF.

There are a few counts of this clonotype. This sequence joins TRBV11-2 and TRBJ1-1, with unresolved D. Per the germline V gene, CDR1 is SGHAT and CDR2 is FQNNGV. The CDR3 spans 13 residues. V was clipped by 5 bases and J by 1 base, with 8 bases between them. CDR3 DNA: TGTGCCAGCAGCCCGCGTCCGAACACTGAAGCTTTCTTT. This codes for CASSPRPNTEAFF.

This clonotype came up a few times. This rearrangement joins TRBV25-1 to TRBJ1-2; TRBD1 is a possible D gene (5 bases). This CDR3 contains 13 residues. Trimming took 4 bases from V and 4 from J, leaving 10 bases between them. From germline, CDR1 is MGHDK and CDR2 SYGVNS. The CDR3 reads CASSAGQSYGYTF. In DNA, the CDR3 is TGTGCCAGCAGTGCAGGGCAATCCTATGGCTACACCTTC.

This clonotype was picked up many times. The CDR3 sequence is CASSRWGASGDNEQFF. The CDR3, as DNA: TGTGCCAGCAGCCGGTGGGGGGCTAGCGGGGACAATGAGCAGTTCTTC. The chain links TRBV5-4 to TRBJ2-1, with 9 bases matching TRBD2. The germline V gene has CDR1 SGHNT and CDR2 YYREEE (reference sequence). This CDR3 contains 16 residues. Germline trimming cut 4 bases from V and 5 bases from J; bases unmatched to any gene: 10.

This clonotype was picked up many times. The chain combines TRBV5-5 with TRBJ2-3; D is uncertain. Trimming pared 1 base from V and 1 base from J, leaving 13 bases between. The CDR3 spans 16 residues. The germline V gene has CDR1 SGHKS and CDR2 YYEKEE (reference sequence). The CDR3 nucleotides read TGTGCCAGCAGCTTGAGGGTAGATATCGGCACAGATACGCAGTATTTT. Translation gives CASSLRVDIGTDTQYF.

Ten or more counts support this clonotype. The chain joins TRBV27 to TRBJ2-7; D unresolved. Germline V lookup: CDR1 MNHEY, CDR2 SMNVEV (reference sequence). The CDR3 has 13 amino acids. V lost 4 bases and J lost 2, with 9 bases in between. The CDR3 DNA sequence: TGTGCCAGCAGTTATAGGCTAGCCTACGAGCAGTACTTC. This gives the protein CASSYRLAYEQYF.

This clonotype has at least ten counts. The chain joins TRBV6-2 or TRBV6-3 to TRBJ2-7, with TRBD2 identical over 7 bases. The germline CDR1 and CDR2 sequences are MNHEY and SVGEGT. Trimming cost V 0 bases and J 6 bases; bases outside gene matches: 8. The CDR3 runs 15 residues. This CDR3 reads CASSYSPTSSSEQYV. The CDR3 DNA is TGTGCCAGCAGTTACTCTCCGACTAGCTCCAGCGAGCAGTACGTC.

Many counts were recorded for this clonotype. The V and J genes are TRBV7-3 and TRBJ2-7, with 12 bases matching TRBD1. After removal of 3 bases from V and 2 bases from J, the junction contained 5 bases not matched to a gene. The germline V gene encodes CDR1 SGHTA and CDR2 FQGTGA. The CDR3 is made up of 16 amino acids. In nucleotides, the CDR3 is TGTGCCAGCAGCTTGGGGGACAGGGGGCCCCCCTACGAGCAGTACTTC. Translated, it gives CASSLGDRGPPYEQYF.